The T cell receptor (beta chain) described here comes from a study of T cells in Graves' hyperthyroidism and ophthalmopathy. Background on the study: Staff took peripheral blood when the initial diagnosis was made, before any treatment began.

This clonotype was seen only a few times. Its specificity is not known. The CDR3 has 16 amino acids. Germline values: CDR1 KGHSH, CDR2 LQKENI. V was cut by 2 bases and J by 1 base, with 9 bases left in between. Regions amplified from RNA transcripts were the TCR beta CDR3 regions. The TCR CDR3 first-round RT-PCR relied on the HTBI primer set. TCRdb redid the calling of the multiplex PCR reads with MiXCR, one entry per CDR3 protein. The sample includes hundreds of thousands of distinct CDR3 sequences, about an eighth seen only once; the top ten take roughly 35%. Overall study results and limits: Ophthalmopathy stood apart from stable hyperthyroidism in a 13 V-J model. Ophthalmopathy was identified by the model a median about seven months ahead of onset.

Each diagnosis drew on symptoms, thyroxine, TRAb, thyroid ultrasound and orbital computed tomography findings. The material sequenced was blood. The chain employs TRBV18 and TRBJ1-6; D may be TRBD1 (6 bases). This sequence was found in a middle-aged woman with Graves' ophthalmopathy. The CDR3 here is CASSPRGGSYNSPLHF. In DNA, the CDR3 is TGTGCCAGCTCACCAAGAGGGGGTTCCTATAATTCACCCCTCCACTTT.